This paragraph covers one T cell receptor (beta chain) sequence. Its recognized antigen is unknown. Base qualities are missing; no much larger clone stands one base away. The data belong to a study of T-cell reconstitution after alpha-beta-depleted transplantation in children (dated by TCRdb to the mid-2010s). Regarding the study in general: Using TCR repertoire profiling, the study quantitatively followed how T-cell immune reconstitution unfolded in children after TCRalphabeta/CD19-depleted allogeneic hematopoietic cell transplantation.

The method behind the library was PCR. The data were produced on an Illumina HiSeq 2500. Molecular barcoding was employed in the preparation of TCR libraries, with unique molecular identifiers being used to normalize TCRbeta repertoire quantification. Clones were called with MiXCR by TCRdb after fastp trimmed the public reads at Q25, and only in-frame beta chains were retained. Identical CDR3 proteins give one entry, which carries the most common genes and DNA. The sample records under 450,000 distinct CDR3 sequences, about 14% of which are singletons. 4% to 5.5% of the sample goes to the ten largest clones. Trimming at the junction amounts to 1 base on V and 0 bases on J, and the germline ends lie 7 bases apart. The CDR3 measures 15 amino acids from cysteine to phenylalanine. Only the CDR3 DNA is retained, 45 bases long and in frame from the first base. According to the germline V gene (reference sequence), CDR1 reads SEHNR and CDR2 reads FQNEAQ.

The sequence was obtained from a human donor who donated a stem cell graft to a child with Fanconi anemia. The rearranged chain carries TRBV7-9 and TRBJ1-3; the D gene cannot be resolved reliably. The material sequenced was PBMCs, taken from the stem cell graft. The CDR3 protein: CASSLGGSSGNTIYF. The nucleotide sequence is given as TGTGCCAGCAGCTTAGGCGGTTCCTCTGGAAACACCATATATTTT.